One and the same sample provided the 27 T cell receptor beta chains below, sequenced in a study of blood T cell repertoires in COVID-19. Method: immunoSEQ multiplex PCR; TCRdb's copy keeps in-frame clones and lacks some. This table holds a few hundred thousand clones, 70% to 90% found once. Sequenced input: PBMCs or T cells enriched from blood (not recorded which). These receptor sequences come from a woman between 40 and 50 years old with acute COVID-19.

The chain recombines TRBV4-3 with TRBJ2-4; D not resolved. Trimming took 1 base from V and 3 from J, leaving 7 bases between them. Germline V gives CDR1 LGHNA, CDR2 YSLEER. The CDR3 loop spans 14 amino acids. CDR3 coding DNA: TGCGCCAGCAGCCAAGGCCAGGACAAAAACATTCAGTACTTC. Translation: CASSQGQDKNIQYF.

The DNA of the CDR3 is TGTGCCAGCAGCCAGGAATTTAGCGGGACAGATACGCAGTATTTT. Protein sequence: CASSQEFSGTDTQYF. This chain uses TRBV3-1 (or the pseudogene TRBV3-2) with TRBJ2-3; 7 nucleotides agree with TRBD2. This CDR3 spans 15 amino acids. V trimming: 3 bases; J trimming: 3 bases; junction bases outside the gene matches: 6. The germline V gene has CDR1 LGHDT and CDR2 YNNKEL (reference sequence).

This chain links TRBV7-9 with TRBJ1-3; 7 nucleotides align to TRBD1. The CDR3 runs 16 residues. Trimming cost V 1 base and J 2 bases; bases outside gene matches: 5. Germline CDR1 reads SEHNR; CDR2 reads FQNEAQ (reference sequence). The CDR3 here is CASSLVIDRAGNTIYF. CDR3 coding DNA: TGTGCCAGCAGCTTAGTTATCGACAGGGCTGGAAACACCATATATTTT.

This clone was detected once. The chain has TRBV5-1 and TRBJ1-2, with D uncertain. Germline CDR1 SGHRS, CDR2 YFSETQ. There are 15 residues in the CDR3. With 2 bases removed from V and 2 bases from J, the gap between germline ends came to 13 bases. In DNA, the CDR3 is TGCGCCAGCAGCTTCGACACCGAACCAAACTATGGCTACACCTTC. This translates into CASSFDTEPNYGYTF.

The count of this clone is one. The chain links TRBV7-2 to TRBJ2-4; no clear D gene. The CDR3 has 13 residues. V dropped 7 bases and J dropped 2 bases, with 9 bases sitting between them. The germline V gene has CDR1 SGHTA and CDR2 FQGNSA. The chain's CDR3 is CASTQRTKNIQYF. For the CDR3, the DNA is TGTGCCAGCACCCAGAGGACCAAAAACATTCAGTACTTC.

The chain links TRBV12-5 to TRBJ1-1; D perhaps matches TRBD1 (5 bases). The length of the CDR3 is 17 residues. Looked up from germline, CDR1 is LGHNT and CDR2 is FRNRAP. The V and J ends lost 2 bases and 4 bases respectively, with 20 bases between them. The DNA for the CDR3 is TGTGCTAGTGGTTTGATCAGGGCACTCAACCACCTCACTGAAGCTTTCTTT. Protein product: CASGLIRALNHLTEAFF.

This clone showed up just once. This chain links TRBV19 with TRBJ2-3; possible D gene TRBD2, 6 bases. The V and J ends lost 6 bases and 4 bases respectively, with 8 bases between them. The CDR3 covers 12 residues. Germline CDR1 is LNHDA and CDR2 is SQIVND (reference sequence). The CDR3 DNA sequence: TGTGCCAGTAGCACTAGCTCAGATACGCAGTATTTT. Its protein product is CASSTSSDTQYF.

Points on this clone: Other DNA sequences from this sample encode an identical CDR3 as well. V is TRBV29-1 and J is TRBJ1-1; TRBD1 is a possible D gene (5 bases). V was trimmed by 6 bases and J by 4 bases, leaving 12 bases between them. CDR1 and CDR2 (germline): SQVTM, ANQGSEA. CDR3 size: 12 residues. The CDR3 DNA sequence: TGCAGCGTGGGACCGGGGGGCACTGAAGCTTTCTTT. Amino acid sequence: CSVGPGGTEAFF.

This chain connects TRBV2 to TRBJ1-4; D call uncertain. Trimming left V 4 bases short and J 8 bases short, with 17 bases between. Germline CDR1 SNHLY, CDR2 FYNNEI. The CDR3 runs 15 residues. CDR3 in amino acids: CASSAIGGFGEKLFF. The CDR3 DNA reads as TGTGCCAGCAGTGCCATAGGAGGGTTTGGCGAAAAACTGTTTTTT.

The CDR3 DNA reads TGTGCCAGCAGCTTAAGTGGGACTAAGGACGGGGAGCTGTTTTTT. This sequence encodes CASSLSGTKDGELFF. V usage is TRBV7-3 and J usage is TRBJ2-2, with 7 bases matching TRBD2. CDR3 length equals 15 residues. J was trimmed by 7 bases and V by 1 base; bases with no gene match: 6. From germline, CDR1 is SGHTA and CDR2 FQGTGA. The complete variable domain, with remaining parts taken from reference TRBV7-3 and TRBJ2-2, reads GAGVSQTPSNKVTEKGKYVELRCDPISGHTALYWYRQSLGQGPEFLIYFQGTGAADDSGLPNDRFFAVRPEGSVSTLKIQRTERGDSAVYLCASSLSGTKDGELFFGEGSRLTVL.

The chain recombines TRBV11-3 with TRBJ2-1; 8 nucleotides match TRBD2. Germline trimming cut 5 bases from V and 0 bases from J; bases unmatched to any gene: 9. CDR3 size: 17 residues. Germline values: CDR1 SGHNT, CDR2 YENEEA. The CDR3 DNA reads TGTGCCAGCAGCCTGTGGTTAGCGGGGATCTCCTACAATGAGCAGTTCTTC. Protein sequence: CASSLWLAGISYNEQFF. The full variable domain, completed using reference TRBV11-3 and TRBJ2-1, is EAGVVQSPRYKIIEKKQPVAFWCNPISGHNTLYWYLQNLGQGPELLIRYENEEAVDDSQLPKDRFSAERLKGVDSTLKIQPAELGDSAVYLCASSLWLAGISYNEQFFGPGTRLTVL.

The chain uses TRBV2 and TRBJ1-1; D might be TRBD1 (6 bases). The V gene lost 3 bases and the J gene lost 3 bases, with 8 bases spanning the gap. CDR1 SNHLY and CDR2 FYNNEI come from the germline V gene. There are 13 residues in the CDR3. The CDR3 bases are TGTGCCAGCAGTGAGTCAGGGGACACTGAAGCTTTCTTT. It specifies CASSESGDTEAFF.

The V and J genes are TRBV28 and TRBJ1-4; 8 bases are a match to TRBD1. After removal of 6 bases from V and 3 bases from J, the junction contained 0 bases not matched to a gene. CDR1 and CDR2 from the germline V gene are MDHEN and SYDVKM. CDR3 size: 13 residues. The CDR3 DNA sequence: TGTGCCAGCAGACAGGGGGCTAATGAAAAACTGTTTTTT. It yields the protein CASRQGANEKLFF.

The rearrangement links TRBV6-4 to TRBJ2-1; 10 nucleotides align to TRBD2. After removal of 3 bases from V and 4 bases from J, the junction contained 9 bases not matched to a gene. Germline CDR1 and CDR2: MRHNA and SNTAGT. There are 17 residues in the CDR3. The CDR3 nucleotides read TGTGCCAGCAGTGAAACGATTGCTAGCGGGAGTTACAATGAGCAGTTCTTC. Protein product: CASSETIASGSYNEQFF.

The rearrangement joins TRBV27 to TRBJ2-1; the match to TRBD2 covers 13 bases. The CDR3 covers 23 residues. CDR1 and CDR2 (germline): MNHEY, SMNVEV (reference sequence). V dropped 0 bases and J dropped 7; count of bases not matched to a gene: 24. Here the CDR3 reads CASSLSSVSLAGGPGGVRNEQFF. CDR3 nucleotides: TGTGCCAGCAGTTTATCGTCAGTCTCACTAGCGGGAGGGCCGGGGGGTGTCAGGAATGAGCAGTTCTTC.

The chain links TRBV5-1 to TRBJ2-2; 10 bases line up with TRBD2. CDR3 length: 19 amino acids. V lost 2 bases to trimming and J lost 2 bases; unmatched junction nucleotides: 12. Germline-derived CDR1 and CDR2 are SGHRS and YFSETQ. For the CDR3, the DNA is TGCGCCAGCAGCTTTAGAGGGGTAGCGGGAGGACTTAACACCGGGGAGCTGTTTTTT. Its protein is CASSFRGVAGGLNTGELFF.

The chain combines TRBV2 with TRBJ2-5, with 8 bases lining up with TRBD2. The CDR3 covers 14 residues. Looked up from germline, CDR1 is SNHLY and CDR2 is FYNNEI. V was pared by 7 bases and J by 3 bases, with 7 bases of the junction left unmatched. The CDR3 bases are TGTGCCAGCACCTTGGGACTAGATAAAGAGACCCAGTACTTC. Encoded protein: CASTLGLDKETQYF.

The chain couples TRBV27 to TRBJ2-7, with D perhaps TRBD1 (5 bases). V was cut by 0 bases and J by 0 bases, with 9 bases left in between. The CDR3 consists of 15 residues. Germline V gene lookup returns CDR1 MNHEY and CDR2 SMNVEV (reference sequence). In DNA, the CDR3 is TGTGCCAGCAGTTTATCGACAGCCAGCTCCTACGAGCAGTACTTC. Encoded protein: CASSLSTASSYEQYF.

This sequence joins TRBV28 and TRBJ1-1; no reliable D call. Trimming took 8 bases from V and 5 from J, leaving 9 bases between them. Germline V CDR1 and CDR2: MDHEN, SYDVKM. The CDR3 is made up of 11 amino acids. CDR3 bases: TGTGCCAGCCAGATCGGGACTGAAGCTTTCTTT. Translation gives CASQIGTEAFF. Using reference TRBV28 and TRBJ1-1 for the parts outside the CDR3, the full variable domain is DVKVTQSSRYLVKRTGEKVFLECVQDMDHENMFWYRQDPGLGLRLIYFSYDVKMKEKGDIPEGYSVSREKKERFSLILESASTNQTSMYLCASQIGTEAFFGQGTRLTVV.

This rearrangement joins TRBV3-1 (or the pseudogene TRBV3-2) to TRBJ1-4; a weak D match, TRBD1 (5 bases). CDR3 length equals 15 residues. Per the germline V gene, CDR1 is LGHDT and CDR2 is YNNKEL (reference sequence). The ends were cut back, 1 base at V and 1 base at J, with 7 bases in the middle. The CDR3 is CASSQAGGTNEKLFF. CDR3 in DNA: TGTGCCAGCAGCCAAGCGGGGGGAACTAATGAAAAACTGTTTTTT.

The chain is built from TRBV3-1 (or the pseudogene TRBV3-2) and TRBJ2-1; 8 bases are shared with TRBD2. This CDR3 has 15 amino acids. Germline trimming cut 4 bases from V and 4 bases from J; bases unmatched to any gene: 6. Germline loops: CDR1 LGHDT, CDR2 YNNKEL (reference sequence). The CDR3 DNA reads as TGTGCCAGCAGCCCGATAGCGGGACTTTACAATGAGCAGTTCTTC. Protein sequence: CASSPIAGLYNEQFF.

The CDR3 spells CASSSPRTSNLGNEQFF. As DNA, the CDR3 is TGTGCCAGCAGCTCGCCTCGGACTAGCAATCTGGGCAATGAGCAGTTCTTC. The rearrangement joins TRBV7-9 to TRBJ2-1; TRBD2 agrees at 8 bases. Germline CDR1 SEHNR, CDR2 FQNEAQ (reference sequence). The CDR3 is made up of 17 amino acids. With 4 bases clipped from V and 6 bases from J, the junction kept 14 bases outside the gene matches.

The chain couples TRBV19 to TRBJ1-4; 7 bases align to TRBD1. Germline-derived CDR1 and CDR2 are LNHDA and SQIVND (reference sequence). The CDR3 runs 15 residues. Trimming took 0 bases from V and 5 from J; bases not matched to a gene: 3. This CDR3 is CASSIEGQPNEKLFF. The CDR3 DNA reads TGTGCCAGTAGTATAGAGGGACAGCCAAATGAAAAACTGTTTTTT.

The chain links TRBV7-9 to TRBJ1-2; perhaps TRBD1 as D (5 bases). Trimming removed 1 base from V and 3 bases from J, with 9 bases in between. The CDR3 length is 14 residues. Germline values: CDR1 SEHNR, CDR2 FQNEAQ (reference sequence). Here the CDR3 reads CASSLGQSHYGYTF. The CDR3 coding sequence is TGTGCCAGCAGCTTAGGACAGTCCCACTATGGCTACACCTTC.

This CDR3 is CAWSEGSTGHQPQHF. The DNA for the CDR3 is TGTGCCTGGAGTGAAGGATCGACAGGGCATCAGCCCCAGCATTTT. V and J are TRBV30 and TRBJ1-5, with TRBD1 matching over 7 bases. V gave up 1 base and J gave up 5 bases; unmatched junction bases: 8. The CDR3 covers 15 residues. Per germline, CDR1 GTSNPN and CDR2 SVGIG (reference sequence). The variable domain in full, completed from reference TRBV30 and TRBJ1-5, reads SQTIHQWPATLVQPVGSPLSLECTVEGTSNPNLYWYRQAAGRGLQLLFYSVGIGQISSEVPQNLSASRPQDRQFILSSKKLLLSDSGFYLCAWSEGSTGHQPQHFGDGTRLSIL.

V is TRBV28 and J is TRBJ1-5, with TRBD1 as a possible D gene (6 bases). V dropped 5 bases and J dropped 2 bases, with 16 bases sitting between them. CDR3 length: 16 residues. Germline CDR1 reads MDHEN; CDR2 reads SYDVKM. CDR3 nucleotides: TGTGCCAGCAGTCTGGGGGGGGCTGGGGGCAATCAGCCCCAGCATTTT. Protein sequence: CASSLGGAGGNQPQHF. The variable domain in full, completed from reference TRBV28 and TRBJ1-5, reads DVKVTQSSRYLVKRTGEKVFLECVQDMDHENMFWYRQDPGLGLRLIYFSYDVKMKEKGDIPEGYSVSREKKERFSLILESASTNQTSMYLCASSLGGAGGNQPQHFGDGTRLSIL.

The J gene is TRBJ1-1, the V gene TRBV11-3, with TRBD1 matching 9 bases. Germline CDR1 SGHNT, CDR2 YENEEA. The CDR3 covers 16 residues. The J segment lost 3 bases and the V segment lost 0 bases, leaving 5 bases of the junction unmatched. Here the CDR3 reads CASSLDPHRGHTEAFF. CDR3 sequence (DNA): TGTGCCAGCAGCTTAGATCCGCACAGGGGGCACACTGAAGCTTTCTTT.